This paragraph covers one T cell receptor (beta chain) sequence. The data stem from a study of blood T cell repertoires in COVID-19. On the study more broadly: Material from acute and convalescent COVID-19 was sourced from the United States, Italy and Spain. The cDNA or gDNA used as material had been derived from T cells, B-cell-depleted T cells, or PBMCs.

Original analysis: Estimation of nucleated cell counts relied on the amplification of reference gene primers. Sequencing used immunoSEQ multiplex PCR; TCRdb keeps in-frame clones, though not all of them. For V, J and clone size, that table is used; D and trimming come from the DNA. Here the sample spans 100,000 to 150,000 clones, around 89% being singletons. The length of the CDR3 is 15 residues. CDR1 SNHLY and CDR2 FYNNEI come from the germline V gene. Trimming shortened V by 6 bases and J by 4 bases, and 15 bases separated the two germline ends. This chain joins TRBV2 and TRBJ2-2, with D possibly TRBD2 on 6 matching bases. The sample taken for sequencing was peripheral blood. This receptor was taken from a human donor in a cohort sampled during active COVID-19. Here the CDR3 DNA reads TGTGCCAGCAGCCGGACCGACGGGAGCACCGGGGAGCTGTTTTTT. This gives the protein CASSRTDGSTGELFF.